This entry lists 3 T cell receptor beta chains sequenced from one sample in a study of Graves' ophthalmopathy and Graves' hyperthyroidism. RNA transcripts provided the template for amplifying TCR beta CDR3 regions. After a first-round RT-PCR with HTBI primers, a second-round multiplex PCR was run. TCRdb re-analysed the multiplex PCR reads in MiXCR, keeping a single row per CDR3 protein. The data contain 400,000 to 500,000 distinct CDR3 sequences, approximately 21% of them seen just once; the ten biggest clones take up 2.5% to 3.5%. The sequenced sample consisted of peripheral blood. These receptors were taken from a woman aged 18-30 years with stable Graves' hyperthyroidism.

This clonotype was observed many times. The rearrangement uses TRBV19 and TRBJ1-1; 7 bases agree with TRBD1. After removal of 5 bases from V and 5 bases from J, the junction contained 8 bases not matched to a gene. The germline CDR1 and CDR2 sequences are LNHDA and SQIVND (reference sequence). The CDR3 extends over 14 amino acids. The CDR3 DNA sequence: TGTGCCAGTAGTCCTACAAGGGGGCGGACTGAAGCTTTCTTT. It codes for CASSPTRGRTEAFF.

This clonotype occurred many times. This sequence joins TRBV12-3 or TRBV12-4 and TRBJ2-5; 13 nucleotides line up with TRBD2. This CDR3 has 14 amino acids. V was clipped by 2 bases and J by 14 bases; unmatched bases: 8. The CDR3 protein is CASSLYATSGRLYF. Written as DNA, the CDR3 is TGTGCCAGCAGTTTATATGCGACTAGCGGGAGGCTTTACTTC.

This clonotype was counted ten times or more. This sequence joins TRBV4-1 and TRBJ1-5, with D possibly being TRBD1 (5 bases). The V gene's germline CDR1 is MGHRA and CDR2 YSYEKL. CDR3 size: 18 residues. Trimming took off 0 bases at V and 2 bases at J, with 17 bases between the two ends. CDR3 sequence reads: CASSQDGGDFLGNQPQHF. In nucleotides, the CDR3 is TGCGCCAGCAGCCAAGATGGGGGGGACTTCCTTGGCAATCAGCCCCAGCATTTT.